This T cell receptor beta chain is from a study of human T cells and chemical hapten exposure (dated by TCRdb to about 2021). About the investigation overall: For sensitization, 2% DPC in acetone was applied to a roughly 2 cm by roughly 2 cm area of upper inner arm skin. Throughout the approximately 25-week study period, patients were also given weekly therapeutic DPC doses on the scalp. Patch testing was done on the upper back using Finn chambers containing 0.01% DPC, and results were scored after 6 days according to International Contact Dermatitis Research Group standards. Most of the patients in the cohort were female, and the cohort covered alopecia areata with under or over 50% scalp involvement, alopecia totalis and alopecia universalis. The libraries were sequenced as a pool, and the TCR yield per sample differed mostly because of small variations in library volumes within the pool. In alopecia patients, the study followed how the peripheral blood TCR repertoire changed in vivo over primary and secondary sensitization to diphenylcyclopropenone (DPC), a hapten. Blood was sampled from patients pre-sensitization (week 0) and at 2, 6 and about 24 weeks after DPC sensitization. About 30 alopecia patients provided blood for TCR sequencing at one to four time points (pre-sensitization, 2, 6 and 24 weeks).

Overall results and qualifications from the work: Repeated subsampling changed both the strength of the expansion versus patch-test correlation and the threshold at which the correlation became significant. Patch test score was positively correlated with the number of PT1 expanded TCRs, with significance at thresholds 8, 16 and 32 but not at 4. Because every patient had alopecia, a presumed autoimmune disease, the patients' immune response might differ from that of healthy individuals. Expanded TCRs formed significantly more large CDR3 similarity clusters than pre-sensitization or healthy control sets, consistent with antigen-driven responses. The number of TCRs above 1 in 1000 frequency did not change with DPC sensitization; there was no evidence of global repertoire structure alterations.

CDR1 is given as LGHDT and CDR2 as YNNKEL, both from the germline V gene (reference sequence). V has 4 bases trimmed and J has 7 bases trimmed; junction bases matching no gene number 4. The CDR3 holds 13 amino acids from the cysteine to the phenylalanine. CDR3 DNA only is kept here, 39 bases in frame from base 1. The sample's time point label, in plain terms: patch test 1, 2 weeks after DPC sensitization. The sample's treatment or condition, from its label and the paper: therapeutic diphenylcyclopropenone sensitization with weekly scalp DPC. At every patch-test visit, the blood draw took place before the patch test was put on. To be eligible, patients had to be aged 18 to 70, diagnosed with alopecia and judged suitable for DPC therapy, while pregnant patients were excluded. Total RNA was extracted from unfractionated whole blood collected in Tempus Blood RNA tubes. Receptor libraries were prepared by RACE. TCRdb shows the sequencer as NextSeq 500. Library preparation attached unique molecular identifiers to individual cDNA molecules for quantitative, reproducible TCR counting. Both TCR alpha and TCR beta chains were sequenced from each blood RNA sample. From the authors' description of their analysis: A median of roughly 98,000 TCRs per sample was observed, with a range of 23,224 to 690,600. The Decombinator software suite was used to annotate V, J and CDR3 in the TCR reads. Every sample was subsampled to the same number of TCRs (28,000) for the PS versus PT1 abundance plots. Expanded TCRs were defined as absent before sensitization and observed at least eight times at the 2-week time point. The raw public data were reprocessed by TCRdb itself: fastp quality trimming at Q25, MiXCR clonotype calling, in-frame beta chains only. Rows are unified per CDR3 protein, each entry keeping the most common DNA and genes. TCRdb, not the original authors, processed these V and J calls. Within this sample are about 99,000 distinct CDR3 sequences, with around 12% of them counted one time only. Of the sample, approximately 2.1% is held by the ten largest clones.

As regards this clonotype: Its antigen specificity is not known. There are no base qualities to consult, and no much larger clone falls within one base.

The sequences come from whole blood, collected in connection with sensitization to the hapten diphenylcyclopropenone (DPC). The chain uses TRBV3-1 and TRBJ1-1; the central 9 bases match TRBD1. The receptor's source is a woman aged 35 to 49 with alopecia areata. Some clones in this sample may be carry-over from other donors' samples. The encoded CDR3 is CASSPGQGGEAFF. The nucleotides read TGTGCCAGCAGCCCGGGACAGGGCGGTGAAGCTTTCTTT.